This paragraph covers one T cell receptor beta chain sequence. Ages ranged from about 18 to 100 years, with residence in about 24 US areas. The sample belongs to a study of blood T cell repertoires in COVID-19. On the study more broadly: Whether acute or convalescent, the COVID-19 samples came from the United States, Italy and Spain. In each case, the material was cDNA or gDNA derived from T cells, B-cell-depleted T cells, or PBMCs.

How the authors handled the data: Amplification with reference gene primers provided the estimates of nucleated cell counts. Assay: immunoSEQ multiplex PCR; the TCRdb copy retains only in-frame clones and omits some. Clone size and V and J calls were adopted from that table, with D and trimming inferred from the DNA. Counted here are approximately 250,000 clones, about 91% occurring once; the ten biggest clones make up 0.95% to 1.5%. The CDR3 has 15 residues. Unmatched junction bases numbered 9, after V lost 5 bases and J lost 5 bases. In germline, CDR1 is SGHTA, CDR2 FQGNSA. The genes are TRBV7-2 and TRBJ2-7; 10 bases fit TRBD2. This TCR derives from a woman aged 40 to 55 with acute COVID-19. Sequencing was carried out using PBMCs or T cells enriched from blood (not recorded which). The CDR3 sequence is CASSPSSSGRHEQYF. For the CDR3, the DNA is TGTGCCAGCAGCCCCTCGTCTAGCGGGAGACACGAGCAGTACTTC.